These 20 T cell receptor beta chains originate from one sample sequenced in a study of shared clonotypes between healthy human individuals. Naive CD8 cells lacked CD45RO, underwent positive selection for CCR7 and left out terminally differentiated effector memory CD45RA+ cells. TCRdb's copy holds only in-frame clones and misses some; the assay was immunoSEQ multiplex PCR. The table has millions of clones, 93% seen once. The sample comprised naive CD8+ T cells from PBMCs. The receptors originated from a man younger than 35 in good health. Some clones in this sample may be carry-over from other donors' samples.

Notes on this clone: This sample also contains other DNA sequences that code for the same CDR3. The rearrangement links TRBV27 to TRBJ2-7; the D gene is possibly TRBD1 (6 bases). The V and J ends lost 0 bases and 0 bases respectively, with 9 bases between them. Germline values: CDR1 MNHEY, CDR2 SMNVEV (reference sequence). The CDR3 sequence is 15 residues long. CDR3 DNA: TGTGCCAGCAGTTTATCGGGGGCTAGCTCCTACGAGCAGTACTTC. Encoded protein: CASSLSGASSYEQYF.

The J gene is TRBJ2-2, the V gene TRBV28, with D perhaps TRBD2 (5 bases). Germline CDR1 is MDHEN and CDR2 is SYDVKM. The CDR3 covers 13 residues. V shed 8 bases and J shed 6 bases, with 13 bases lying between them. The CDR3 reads CASGQRVAGELFF. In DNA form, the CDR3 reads TGTGCCAGCGGGCAGAGGGTGGCCGGGGAGCTGTTTTTT. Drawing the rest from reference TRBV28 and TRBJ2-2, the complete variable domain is DVKVTQSSRYLVKRTGEKVFLECVQDMDHENMFWYRQDPGLGLRLIYFSYDVKMKEKGDIPEGYSVSREKKERFSLILESASTNQTSMYLCASGQRVAGELFFGEGSRLTVL.

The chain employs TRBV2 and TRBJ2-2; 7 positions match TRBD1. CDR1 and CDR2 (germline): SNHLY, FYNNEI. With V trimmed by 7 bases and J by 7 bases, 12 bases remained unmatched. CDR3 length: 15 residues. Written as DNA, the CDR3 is TGTGCCAGCAATGACCCGACAGGGACCCACGGGGAGCTGTTTTTT. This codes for CASNDPTGTHGELFF.

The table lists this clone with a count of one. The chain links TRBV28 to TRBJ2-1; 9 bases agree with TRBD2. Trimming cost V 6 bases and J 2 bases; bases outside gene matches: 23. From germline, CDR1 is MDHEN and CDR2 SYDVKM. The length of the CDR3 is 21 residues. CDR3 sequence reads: CASRWELFRREGPSPYNEQFF. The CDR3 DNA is TGTGCCAGCAGGTGGGAACTATTTCGGCGGGAGGGCCCTTCTCCCTACAATGAGCAGTTCTTC.

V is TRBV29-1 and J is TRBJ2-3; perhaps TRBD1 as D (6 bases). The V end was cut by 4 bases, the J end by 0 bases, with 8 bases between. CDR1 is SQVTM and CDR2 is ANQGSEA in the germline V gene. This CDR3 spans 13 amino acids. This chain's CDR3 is CSVVDRSTDTQYF. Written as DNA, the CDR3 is TGCAGCGTTGTCGACAGGAGCACAGATACGCAGTATTTT.

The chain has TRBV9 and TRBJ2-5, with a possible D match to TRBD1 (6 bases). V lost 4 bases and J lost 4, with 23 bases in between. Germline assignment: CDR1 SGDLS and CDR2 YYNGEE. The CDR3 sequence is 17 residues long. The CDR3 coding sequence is TGTGCCAGCAGCCCCTGGGGCCTGGAAGGGGGTCGAGAGACCCAGTACTTC. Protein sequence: CASSPWGLEGGRETQYF.

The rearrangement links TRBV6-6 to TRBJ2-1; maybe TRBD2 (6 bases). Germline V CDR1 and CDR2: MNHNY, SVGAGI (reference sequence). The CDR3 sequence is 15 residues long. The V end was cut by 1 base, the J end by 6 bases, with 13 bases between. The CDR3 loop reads CASSYFPVGGNEQFF. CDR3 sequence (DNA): TGTGCCAGCAGTTACTTTCCCGTGGGGGGCAATGAGCAGTTCTTC.

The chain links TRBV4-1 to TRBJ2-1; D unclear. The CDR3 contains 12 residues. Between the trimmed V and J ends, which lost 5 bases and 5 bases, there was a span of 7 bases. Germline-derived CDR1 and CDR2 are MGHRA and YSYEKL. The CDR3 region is CASSTDHNEQFF. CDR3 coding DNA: TGCGCCAGCAGCACGGACCACAATGAGCAGTTCTTC.

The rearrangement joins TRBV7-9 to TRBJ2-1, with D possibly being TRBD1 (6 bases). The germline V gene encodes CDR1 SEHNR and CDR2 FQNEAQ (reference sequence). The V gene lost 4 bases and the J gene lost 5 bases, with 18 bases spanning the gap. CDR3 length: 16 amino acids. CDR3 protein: CASSSRRPAGDNEQFF. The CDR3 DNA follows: TGTGCCAGCAGCTCGAGGCGGCCTGCAGGGGACAATGAGCAGTTCTTC.

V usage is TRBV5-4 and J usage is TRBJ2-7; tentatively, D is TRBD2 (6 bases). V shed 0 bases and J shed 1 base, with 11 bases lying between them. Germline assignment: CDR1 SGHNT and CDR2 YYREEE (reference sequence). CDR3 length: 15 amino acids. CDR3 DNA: TGTGCCAGCAGCTTGGTCGGGGGTCCTTCCTACGAGCAGTACTTC. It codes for CASSLVGGPSYEQYF.

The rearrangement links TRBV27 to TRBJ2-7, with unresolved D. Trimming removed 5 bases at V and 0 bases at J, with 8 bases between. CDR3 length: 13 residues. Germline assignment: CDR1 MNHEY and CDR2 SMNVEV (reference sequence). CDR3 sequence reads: CASSQGISYEQYF. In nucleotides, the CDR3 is TGTGCCAGCAGTCAAGGGATCTCCTACGAGCAGTACTTC.

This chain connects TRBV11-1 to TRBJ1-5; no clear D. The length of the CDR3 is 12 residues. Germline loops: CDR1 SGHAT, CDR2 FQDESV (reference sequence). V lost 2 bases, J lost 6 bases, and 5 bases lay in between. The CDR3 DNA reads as TGTGCCAGCAGCTTATCGGGTCAGCCCCAGCATTTT. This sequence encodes CASSLSGQPQHF.

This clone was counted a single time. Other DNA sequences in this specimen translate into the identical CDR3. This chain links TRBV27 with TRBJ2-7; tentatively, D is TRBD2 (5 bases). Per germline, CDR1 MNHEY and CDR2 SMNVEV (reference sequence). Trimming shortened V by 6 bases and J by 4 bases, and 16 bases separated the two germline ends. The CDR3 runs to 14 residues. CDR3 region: CASSLRGSLYEQYF. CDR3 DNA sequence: TGTGCCAGCAGCCTACGGGGTTCTCTTTACGAGCAGTACTTC.

Written as DNA, the CDR3 is TGTGCCAGCAGTACAGCCGAGGACAGGGGGCAACTAACCAAAAACATTCAGTACTTC. Its protein product is CASSTAEDRGQLTKNIQYF. The chain links TRBV28 to TRBJ2-4; 11 bases are shared with TRBD1. The CDR3 length is 19 residues. Germline V CDR1 and CDR2: MDHEN, SYDVKM. V was pared by 5 bases and J by 2 bases, with 14 bases of the junction left unmatched.

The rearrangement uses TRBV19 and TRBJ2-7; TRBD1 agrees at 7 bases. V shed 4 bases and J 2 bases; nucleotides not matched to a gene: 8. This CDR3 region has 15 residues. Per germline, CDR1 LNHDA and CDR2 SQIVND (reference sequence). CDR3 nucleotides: TGTGCCAGTAGTAAGACGACCGGGACAGCCTACGAGCAGTACTTC. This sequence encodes CASSKTTGTAYEQYF.

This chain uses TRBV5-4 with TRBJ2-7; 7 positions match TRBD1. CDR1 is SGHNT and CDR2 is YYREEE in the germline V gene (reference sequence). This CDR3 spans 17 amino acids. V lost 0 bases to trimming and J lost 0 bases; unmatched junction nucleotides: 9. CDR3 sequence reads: CASSLAVFRGSSYEQYF. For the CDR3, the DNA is TGTGCCAGCAGCTTGGCGGTTTTCAGGGGGAGCTCCTACGAGCAGTACTTC. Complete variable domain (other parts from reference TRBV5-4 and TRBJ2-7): ETGVTQSPTHLIKTRGQQVTLRCSSQSGHNTVSWYQQALGQGPQFIFQYYREEENGRGNFPPRFSGLQFPNYSSELNVNALELDDSALYLCASSLAVFRGSSYEQYFGPGTRLTVT.

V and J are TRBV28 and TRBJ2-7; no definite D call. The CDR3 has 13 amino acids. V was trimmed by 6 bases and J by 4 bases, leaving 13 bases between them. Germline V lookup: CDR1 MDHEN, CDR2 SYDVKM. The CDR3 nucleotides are TGTGCCAGCAGGGGCTGGGTGGGGTACGAGCAGTACTTC. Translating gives CASRGWVGYEQYF.

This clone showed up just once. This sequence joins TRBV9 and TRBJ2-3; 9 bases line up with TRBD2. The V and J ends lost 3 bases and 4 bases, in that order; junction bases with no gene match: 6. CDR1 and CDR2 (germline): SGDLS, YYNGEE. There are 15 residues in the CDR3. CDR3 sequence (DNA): TGTGCCAGCAGCGGGACGGGACTAGCCCCAGATACGCAGTATTTT. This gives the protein CASSGTGLAPDTQYF.

The CDR3 nucleotides are TGTGCCAGCAGTTTTTATTCTCTTTCTGGGGAGCTGTTTTTT. Amino acids: CASSFYSLSGELFF. The genes are TRBV27 and TRBJ2-2; unclear D gene. Trimming took 3 bases from V and 8 from J, leaving 13 bases between them. Germline loops: CDR1 MNHEY, CDR2 SMNVEV (reference sequence). There are 14 residues in the CDR3.

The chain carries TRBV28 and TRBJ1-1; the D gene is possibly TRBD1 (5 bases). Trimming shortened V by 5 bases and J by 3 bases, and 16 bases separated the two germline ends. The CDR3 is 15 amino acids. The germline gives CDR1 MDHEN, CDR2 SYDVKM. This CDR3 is CASSKTRAGYTEAFF. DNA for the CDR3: TGTGCCAGCAGTAAGACCAGGGCCGGGTACACTGAAGCTTTCTTT.